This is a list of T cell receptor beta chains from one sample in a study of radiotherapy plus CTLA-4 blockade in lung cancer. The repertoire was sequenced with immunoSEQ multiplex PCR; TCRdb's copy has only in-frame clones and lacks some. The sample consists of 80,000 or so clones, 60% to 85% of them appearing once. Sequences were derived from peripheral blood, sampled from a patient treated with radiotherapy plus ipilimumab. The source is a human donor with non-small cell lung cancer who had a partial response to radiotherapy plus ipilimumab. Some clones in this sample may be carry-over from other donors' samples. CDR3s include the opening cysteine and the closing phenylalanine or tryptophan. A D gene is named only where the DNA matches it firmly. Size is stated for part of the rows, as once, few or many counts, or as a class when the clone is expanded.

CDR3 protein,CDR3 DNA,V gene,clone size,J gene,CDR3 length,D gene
CASSVVPSGSTGELFF,TGTGCCAGCAGCGTAGTCCCTAGCGGGAGCACCGGGGAGCTGTTTTTT,TRBV9,-,TRBJ2-2,16,TRBD2
CASRRREEGYGYTF,TGTGCCAGCAGGCGGCGGGAGGAAGGGTATGGCTACACCTTC,TRBV6-1,few,TRBJ1-2,14,-
CASSLGQDPGPQHF,TGTGCCAGCAGCTTGGGACAGGACCCGGGGCCCCAGCATTTT,TRBV5-5,-,TRBJ1-5,14,-
CASAPGSGANVLTF,TGTGCCAGCGCTCCAGGCTCTGGGGCCAACGTCCTGACTTTC,TRBV6-5,-,TRBJ2-6,14,-
CASSLVGDTEAFF,TGCGCCAGCAGCTTGGTAGGGGACACTGAAGCTTTCTTT,TRBV5-1,-,TRBJ1-1,13,-
CASSSTSSTGELFF,TGTGCCAGCAGCTCCACTAGCTCCACCGGGGAGCTGTTTTTT,TRBV7-2,few,TRBJ2-2,14,-
CASSFPGVDTGELFF,TGCGCCAGCAGCTTTCCCGGTGTGGACACCGGGGAGCTGTTTTTT,TRBV5-1,few,TRBJ2-2,15,-
CASSPSPTGTQYF,TGTGCCAGCAGCCCATCCCCGACAGGGACGCAGTATTTT,TRBV7-2,-,TRBJ2-3,13,TRBD1
CASSLYWRKNTGELFF,TGTGCCAGCAGTTTATATTGGCGGAAAAACACCGGGGAGCTGTTTTTT,TRBV28,-,TRBJ2-2,16,-
CASSQDVRSNEKLFF,TGTGCCAGCAGCCAAGATGTGCGTTCTAATGAAAAACTGTTTTTT,TRBV4-2,few,TRBJ1-4,15,-
CASSGTGYEQYF,TGTGCCAGCAGTGGAACAGGGTACGAGCAGTACTTC,TRBV6-5,-,TRBJ2-7,12,-
CAISESTRAQTTQYF,TGTGCCATCAGTGAGTCGACGCGGGCCCAAACCACGCAGTATTTT,TRBV10-3,-,TRBJ2-3,15,-
CASSKDRGNTIYF,TGTGCCAGCAGCAAGGACAGAGGAAACACCATATATTTT,TRBV5-8,-,TRBJ1-3,13,-
CASSQDRDSYEQYF,TGCGCCAGCAGCCAAGATCGGGACAGCTACGAGCAGTACTTC,TRBV4-3,-,TRBJ2-7,14,TRBD1
CASSDRGPPQHF,TGTGCCAGCAGTGATCGAGGTCCGCCCCAGCATTTT,TRBV6-6,few,TRBJ1-5,12,-
CASSLQGLSGYTF,TGTGCCAGCAGCTTACAGGGGCTGTCGGGCTACACCTTC,TRBV5-4,-,TRBJ1-2,13,TRBD1
CAWRQGAYEQYF,TGTGCCTGGAGACAGGGAGCCTACGAGCAGTACTTC,TRBV30,few,TRBJ2-7,12,-
CASSQLGTGSTDTQYF,TGTGCCAGCAGCCAATTAGGGACAGGGAGCACAGATACGCAGTATTTT,TRBV14,-,TRBJ2-3,16,TRBD1
CATSKGDRAYEQYF,TGTGCCACCAGCAAGGGGGACAGAGCCTACGAGCAGTACTTC,TRBV15,few,TRBJ2-7,14,TRBD1
CAFTRKAEEQYF,TGCGCCTTCACGAGGAAGGCTGAAGAGCAGTACTTC,TRBV23-1,-,TRBJ2-7,12,-
CASSLRTGGTDLRSDTQYF,TGTGCCAGTAGTCTACGGACAGGAGGCACAGATTTAAGGTCAGATACGCAGTATTTT,TRBV19,once,TRBJ2-3,19,TRBD1
CASSRDRTGELFF,TGTGCCAGCAGCCGCGACAGAACCGGGGAGCTGTTTTTT,TRBV7-3,-,TRBJ2-2,13,-
CASSLARYTGELFF,TGTGCCAGCAGCCTGGCCAGATACACCGGGGAGCTGTTTTTT,TRBV14,-,TRBJ2-2,14,-
CASSNEWARASGRSQYF,TGTGCCAGCAGCAACGAGTGGGCCCGGGCTAGCGGGAGATCCCAGTACTTC,TRBV7-6,-,TRBJ2-5,17,TRBD2
CASSTGFANTGELFF,TGTGCCAGCAGTACAGGGTTTGCGAACACCGGGGAGCTGTTTTTT,TRBV7-9,-,TRBJ2-2,15,-
CASSPKRLLDRVRSGELFF,TGTGCCAGCAGCCCGAAAAGACTATTGGACAGGGTTCGCTCCGGGGAGCTGTTTTTT,TRBV7-9,-,TRBJ2-2,19,TRBD1
CASSQEAGALETQYF,TGTGCCAGCAGCCAGGAAGCGGGAGCTTTAGAGACCCAGTACTTC,TRBV7-2,-,TRBJ2-5,15,TRBD2
CASSNARERQFF,TGTGCCAGTAGTAACGCTAGGGAGCGGCAGTTCTTC,TRBV19,-,TRBJ2-1,12,-
CASSEERRGGPLAKNIQYF,TGTGCCAGCAGTGAAGAACGGCGGGGGGGACCTTTAGCCAAAAACATTCAGTACTTC,TRBV6-1,-,TRBJ2-4,19,TRBD2
CASSRGGNQPQHF,TGTGCCAGTAGTAGGGGCGGCAATCAGCCCCAGCATTTT,TRBV19,few,TRBJ1-5,13,-
CASSPRGSRTAFF,TGTGCCAGCAGTCCCCGCGGCAGCCGCACAGCTTTCTTT,TRBV6-1,-,TRBJ1-1,13,-
CASSWGRDNQPQHF,TGTGCCAGCAGCTGGGGGAGGGACAATCAGCCCCAGCATTTT,TRBV5-6,-,TRBJ1-5,14,-
CASSPQSSEFSEAFF,TGTGCCAGCAGCCCCCAATCCTCGGAGTTTTCCGAAGCTTTCTTT,TRBV7-2,-,TRBJ1-1,15,-
CASSPGQGGVGYGYTF,TGCGCCAGCAGCCCGGGACAGGGTGGGGTAGGCTATGGCTACACCTTC,TRBV5-1,-,TRBJ1-2,16,TRBD1
CASSLDGDTYEQYF,TGCGCCAGCAGCTTGGACGGGGACACCTACGAGCAGTACTTC,TRBV5-1,-,TRBJ2-7,14,-
CAISESTGRFQPQHF,TGTGCCATCAGTGAGTCGACAGGGAGGTTTCAGCCCCAGCATTTT,TRBV10-3,-,TRBJ1-5,15,TRBD1
CASSRRRTQQETQYF,TGTGCCAGCAGCCGCCGAAGGACACAACAAGAGACCCAGTACTTC,TRBV27,-,TRBJ2-5,15,-
CASSLARTSGGPSSYNEQFF,TGCGCCAGCAGCTTGGCCCGGACTAGCGGGGGGCCTTCTTCCTACAATGAGCAGTTCTTC,TRBV5-1,-,TRBJ2-1,20,TRBD2
CASSDRTSGRAYNEQFF,TGCGCCAGCAGCGACAGGACTAGCGGGAGGGCCTACAATGAGCAGTTCTTC,TRBV10-1,once,TRBJ2-1,17,TRBD2